This TCR beta chain stems from a study of cytomegalovirus exposure and HLA in healthy donors. As for the study in general: The roughly 670 first-cohort repertoires shared a platform with the approximately 120 validation repertoires, as reported in a later analysis. General study results and limits: It was 150 or so TCR beta chains that were listed as cytomegalovirus-associated. Rare TCR sequences dominated, though some public TCRs recurred in many donors. CMV antigen specificity of three CMV-associated chains was confirmed in vitro.

Trimming pared 10 bases from V and 3 bases from J, leaving 16 bases between. The CDR3 runs 14 residues. The germline V gene has CDR1 MNHEY and CDR2 SMNVEV (reference sequence). TCRdb's copy holds only in-frame clones and misses some; the assay was immunoSEQ multiplex PCR. Of about 75,000 clones listed, around 81% were seen once; the top ten hold 3%. Remarks on this clone: Its antigen is unknown.

Sequencing was performed on PBMCs. The genes are TRBV27 and TRBJ1-5; D might be TRBD1 (6 bases). This sequence originates from a man aged 30 to 45 in good health and CMV-seronegative. The CDR3 nucleotides read TGTGCCACCGGAACCAGGGGATTCAATCAGCCCCAGCATTTT. Translation gives CATGTRGFNQPQHF.